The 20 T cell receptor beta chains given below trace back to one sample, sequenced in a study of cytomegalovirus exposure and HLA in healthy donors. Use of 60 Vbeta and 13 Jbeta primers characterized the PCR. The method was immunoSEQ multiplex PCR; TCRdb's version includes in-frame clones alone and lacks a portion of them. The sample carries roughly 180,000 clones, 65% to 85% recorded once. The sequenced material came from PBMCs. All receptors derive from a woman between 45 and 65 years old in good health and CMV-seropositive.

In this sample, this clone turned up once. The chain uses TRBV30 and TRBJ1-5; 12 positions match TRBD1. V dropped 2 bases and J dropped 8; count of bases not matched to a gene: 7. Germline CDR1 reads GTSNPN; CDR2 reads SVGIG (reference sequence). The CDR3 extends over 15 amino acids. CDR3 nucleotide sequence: TGTGCCTGGAGTATCGGGACAGGGGGCAGGGAGCCCCAGCATTTT. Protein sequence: CAWSIGTGGREPQHF.

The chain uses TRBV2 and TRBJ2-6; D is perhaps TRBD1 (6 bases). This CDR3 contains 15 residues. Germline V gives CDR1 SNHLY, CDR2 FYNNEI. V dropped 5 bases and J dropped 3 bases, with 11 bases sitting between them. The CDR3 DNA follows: TGTGCCAGCAGTCAGACAGGTGGTGGGGCCAACGTCCTGACTTTC. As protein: CASSQTGGGANVLTF.

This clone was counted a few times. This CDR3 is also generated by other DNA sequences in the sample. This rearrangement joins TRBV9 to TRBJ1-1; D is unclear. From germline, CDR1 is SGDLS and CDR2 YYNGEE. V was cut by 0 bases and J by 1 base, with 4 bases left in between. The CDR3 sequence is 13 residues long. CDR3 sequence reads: CASSVAGNTEAFF. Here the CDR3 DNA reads TGTGCCAGCAGCGTAGCAGGGAACACTGAAGCTTTCTTT.

CDR3: CAISGDRGNSPLHF. The DNA of the CDR3 is TGTGCCATCAGTGGGGACAGGGGTAATTCACCCCTCCACTTT. The V gene is TRBV10-3, the J gene TRBJ1-6, with 10 bases aligning to TRBD1. The CDR3 loop spans 14 amino acids. The J segment lost 6 bases and the V segment lost 4 bases, leaving 0 bases of the junction unmatched. Looked up from germline, CDR1 is ENHRY and CDR2 is SYGVKD.

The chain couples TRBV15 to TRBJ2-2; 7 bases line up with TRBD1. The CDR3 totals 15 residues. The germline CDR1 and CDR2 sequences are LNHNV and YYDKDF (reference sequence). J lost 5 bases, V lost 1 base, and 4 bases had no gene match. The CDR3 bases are TGTGCCACCAGCAGAGGAGGGGGCGGAACCGGGGAGCTGTTTTTT. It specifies CATSRGGGGTGELFF. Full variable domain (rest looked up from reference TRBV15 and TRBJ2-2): DAMVIQNPRYQVTQFGKPVTLSCSQTLNHNVMYWYQQKSSQAPKLLFHYYDKDFNNEADTPDNFQSRRPNTSFCFLDIRSPGLGDTAMYLCATSRGGGGTGELFFGEGSRLTVL.

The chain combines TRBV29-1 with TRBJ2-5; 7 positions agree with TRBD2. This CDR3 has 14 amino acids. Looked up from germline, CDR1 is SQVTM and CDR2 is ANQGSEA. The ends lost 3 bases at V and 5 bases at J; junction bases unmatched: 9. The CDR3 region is CSVDELALGETQYF. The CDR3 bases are TGCAGCGTTGACGAACTAGCGTTGGGGGAGACCCAGTACTTC.

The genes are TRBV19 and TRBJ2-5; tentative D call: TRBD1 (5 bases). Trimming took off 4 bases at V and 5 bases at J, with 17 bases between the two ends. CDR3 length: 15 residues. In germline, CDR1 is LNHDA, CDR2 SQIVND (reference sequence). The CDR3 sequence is CASSTYTARAETQYF. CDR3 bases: TGTGCCAGTAGTACATATACGGCCAGGGCCGAGACCCAGTACTTC.

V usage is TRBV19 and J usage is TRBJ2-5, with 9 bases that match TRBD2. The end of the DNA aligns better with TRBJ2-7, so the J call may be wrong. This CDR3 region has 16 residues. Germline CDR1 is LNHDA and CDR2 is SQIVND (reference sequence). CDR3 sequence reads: CASSAPGLASSYEQYF. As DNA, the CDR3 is TGTGCCAGTAGTGCGCCGGGACTAGCCTCCTCCTACGAGCAGTACTTC.

CDR3 nucleotides: TGCGCCAGCAGCCAAGGGACTAGCGGGGGAGATAATGAGCAGTTCTTC. Protein product: CASSQGTSGGDNEQFF. The V call is TRBV4-1, the J call TRBJ2-1, with 13 bases lining up with TRBD2. Trimming removed 1 base from V and 7 bases from J; junction bases left unmatched: 4. CDR3 length equals 16 residues. Germline CDR1 reads MGHRA; CDR2 reads YSYEKL.

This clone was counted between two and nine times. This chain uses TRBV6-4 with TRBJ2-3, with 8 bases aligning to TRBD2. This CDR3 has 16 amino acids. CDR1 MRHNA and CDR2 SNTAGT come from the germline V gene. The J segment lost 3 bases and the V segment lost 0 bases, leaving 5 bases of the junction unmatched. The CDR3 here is CASSDSSGGPTDTQYF. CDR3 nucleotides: TGTGCCAGCAGTGACTCTTCGGGGGGGCCGACAGATACGCAGTATTTT.

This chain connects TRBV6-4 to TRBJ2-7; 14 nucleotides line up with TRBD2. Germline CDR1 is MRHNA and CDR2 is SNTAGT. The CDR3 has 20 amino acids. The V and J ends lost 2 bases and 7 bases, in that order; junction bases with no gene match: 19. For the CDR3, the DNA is TGTGCCAGCAGTGACGGCGGGACTAGCGGGAGAGCCCTGGGGCTACTAGAGCAGTACTTC. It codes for CASSDGGTSGRALGLLEQYF.

CDR3 DNA: TGTGCCAGCAGTAGACTTCAGGGTAACAGCGAGCAGTACTTC. It translates to CASSRLQGNSEQYF. J is TRBJ2-7 and V is TRBV6-5; D is perhaps TRBD1 (5 bases). Germline CDR1 and CDR2: MNHEY and SVGAGI. This CDR3 is 14 amino acids long. V lost 5 bases and J 6 bases, leaving 17 bases between the germline ends.

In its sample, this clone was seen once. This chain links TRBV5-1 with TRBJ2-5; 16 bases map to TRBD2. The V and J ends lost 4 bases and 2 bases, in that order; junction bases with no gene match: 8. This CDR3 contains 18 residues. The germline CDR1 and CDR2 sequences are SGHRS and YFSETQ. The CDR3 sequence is CASSGTSGRAWRQETQYF. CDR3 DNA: TGCGCCAGCAGCGGGACTAGCGGGAGGGCCTGGCGACAAGAGACCCAGTACTTC.

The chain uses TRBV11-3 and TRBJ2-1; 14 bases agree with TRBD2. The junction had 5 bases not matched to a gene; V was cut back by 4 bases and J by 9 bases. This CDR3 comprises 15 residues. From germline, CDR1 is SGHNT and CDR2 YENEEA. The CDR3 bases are TGTGCCAGCAGCTCGGGACTAGCGGGGGTGGGTGAGCAGTTCTTC. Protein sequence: CASSSGLAGVGEQFF. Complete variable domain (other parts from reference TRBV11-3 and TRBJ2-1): EAGVVQSPRYKIIEKKQPVAFWCNPISGHNTLYWYLQNLGQGPELLIRYENEEAVDDSQLPKDRFSAERLKGVDSTLKIQPAELGDSAVYLCASSSGLAGVGEQFFGPGTRLTVL.

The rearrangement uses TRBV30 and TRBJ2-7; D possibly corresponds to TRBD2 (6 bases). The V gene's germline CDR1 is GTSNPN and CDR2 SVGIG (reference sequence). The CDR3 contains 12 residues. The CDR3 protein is CARDSRGYEQYF. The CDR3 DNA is TGTGCTCGGGACTCTCGGGGGTACGAGCAGTACTTC. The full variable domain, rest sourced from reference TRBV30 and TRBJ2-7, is SQTIHQWPATLVQPVGSPLSLECTVEGTSNPNLYWYRQAAGRGLQLLFYSVGIGQISSEVPQNLSASRPQDRQFILSSKKLLLSDSGFYLCARDSRGYEQYFGPGTRLTVT.

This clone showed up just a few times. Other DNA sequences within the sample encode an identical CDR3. CDR3 sequence: CASSVEGTSGTSTDTQYF. The CDR3 nucleotides are TGTGCCAGCAGCGTAGAGGGGACTAGCGGGACCAGCACAGATACGCAGTATTTT. The chain joins TRBV9 to TRBJ2-3; 13 bases are a match to TRBD2. The trim removed 0 bases at V and 0 bases at J, leaving 4 bases unmatched. The CDR3 length is 18 residues. Germline CDR1 is SGDLS and CDR2 is YYNGEE.

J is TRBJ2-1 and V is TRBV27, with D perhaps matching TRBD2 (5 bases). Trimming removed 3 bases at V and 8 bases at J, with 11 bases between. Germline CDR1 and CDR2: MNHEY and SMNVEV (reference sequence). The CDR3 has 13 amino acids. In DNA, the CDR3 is TGTGCCAGCAGTTTCAACGGGCGGGATGAGCAGTTCTTC. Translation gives CASSFNGRDEQFF.

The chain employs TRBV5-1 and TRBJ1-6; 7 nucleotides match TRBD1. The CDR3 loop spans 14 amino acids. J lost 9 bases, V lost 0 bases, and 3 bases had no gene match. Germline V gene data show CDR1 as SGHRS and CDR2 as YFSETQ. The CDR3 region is CASSLGSGGSPLHF. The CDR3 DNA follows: TGCGCCAGCAGCTTGGGATCAGGGGGTTCACCCCTCCACTTT.

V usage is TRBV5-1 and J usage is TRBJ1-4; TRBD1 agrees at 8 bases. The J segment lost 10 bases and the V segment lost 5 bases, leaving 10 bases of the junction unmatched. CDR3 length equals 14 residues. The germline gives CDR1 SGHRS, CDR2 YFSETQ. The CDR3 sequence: CASSPDREGGKLFF. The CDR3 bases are TGCGCCAGCAGTCCGGACAGGGAGGGTGGAAAACTGTTTTTT.

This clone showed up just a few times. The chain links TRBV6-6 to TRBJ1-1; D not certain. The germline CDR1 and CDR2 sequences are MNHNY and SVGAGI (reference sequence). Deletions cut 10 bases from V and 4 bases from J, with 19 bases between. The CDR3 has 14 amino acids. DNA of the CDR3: TGTGCCATTGCCTCACAGCTTCTGGGCACTGAAGCTTTCTTT. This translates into CAIASQLLGTEAFF.